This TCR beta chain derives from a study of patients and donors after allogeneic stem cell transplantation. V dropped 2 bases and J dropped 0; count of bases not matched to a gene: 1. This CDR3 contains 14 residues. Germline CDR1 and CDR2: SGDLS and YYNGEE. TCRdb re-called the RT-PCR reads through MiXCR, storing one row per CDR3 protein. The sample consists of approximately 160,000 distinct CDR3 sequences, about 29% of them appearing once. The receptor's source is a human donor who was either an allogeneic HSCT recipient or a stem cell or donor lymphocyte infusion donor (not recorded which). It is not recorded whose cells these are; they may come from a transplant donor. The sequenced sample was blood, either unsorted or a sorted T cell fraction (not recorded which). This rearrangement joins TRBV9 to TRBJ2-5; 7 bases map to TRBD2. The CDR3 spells CASSVRGYQETQYF. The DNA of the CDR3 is TGTGCCAGCAGCGTGCGGGGGTACCAAGAGACCCAGTACTTC.